This TCR beta chain was sequenced during a study of OX40 agonist ivuxolimab in advanced cancers. Study conclusions and caveats: There was clonal expansion of CD4+ and CD8+ blood T cells by week 6 at 0.1 to 3.0 mg/kg.

Repertoires were generated with immunoSEQ multiplex PCR, while TCRdb's copy carries only in-frame clones and drops some. The sample consists of about 86,000 clones, about 90% of them appearing once. The CDR3 runs to 14 residues. Germline lookup yields CDR1 SGHRS and CDR2 YFSETQ. Trimming removed 4 bases from V and 7 bases from J, with 18 bases in between. Comment on this clone: Its specificity is unknown.

The clonotype originates from an adult with an advanced solid tumor such as melanoma, head and neck, liver or kidney cancer. V and J are TRBV5-1 and TRBJ2-7, with D possibly called TRBD1 or TRBD2 (5 bases each). Material: CD4+ or CD8+ T cells sorted from blood, obtained in a trial of the OX40 agonist ivuxolimab. This CDR3 is CASSDYGTAFEQYF. The CDR3 DNA is TGCGCCAGCAGCGACTACGGGACCGCGTTTGAGCAGTACTTC.